This section outlines one TCR beta chain sequence together with its context. Antigen unknown. The data originate from a study of cytomegalovirus exposure and HLA in healthy donors. Only in-frame clones appear in the TCRdb table, and some are missing; sequencing was by immunoSEQ multiplex PCR. The sample lists tens of thousands of clones; over 85% were seen once. The V and J ends lost 4 bases and 1 base, in that order; junction bases with no gene match: 9. The CDR3 extends over 16 amino acids. CDR1 MNHNS and CDR2 SASEGT come from the germline V gene. Study observations and caveats: Cytomegalovirus status was reportedly diagnosed by the classifier with high sensitivity and specificity. A list of 150 to 200 TCR beta chains associated with cytomegalovirus was given.

Separation from the roughly 670-subject first cohort characterized the roughly 130-subject validation cohort, to which the donors belonged. The source of this sequence is a woman aged 18 to 35 in good health and CMV-seropositive. The gene calls are TRBV6-1 and TRBJ1-2; 7 bases align to TRBD1. Sample: PBMCs. CDR3: CASSGSSDRLNYGYTF. The CDR3, as DNA: TGTGCCAGCAGTGGTTCCTCGGACAGGCTTAACTATGGCTACACCTTC.